This T cell receptor beta chain was recorded in a study of CD8 T cells in Susac syndrome. Negative isolation yielded CD4+ and CD8+ T cells, and FACS enriched TEMRA cells. CDR3 size: 13 residues. In germline, CDR1 is SNHLY, CDR2 FYNNEI. V lost 1 base, J lost 10 bases, and 14 bases lay in between. Random-hexamer reverse transcription was applied to roughly 0.45 to 1 ug RNA. With immunoSEQ multiplex PCR, TCR beta CDR3 was amplified across 54 Vbeta and 13 Jbeta. From the immunoSEQ multiplex PCR reads, TCRdb called clonotypes with MiXCR, one entry per CDR3 protein. Here the sample spans 150,000 to 250,000 distinct CDR3 sequences, around 96% being singletons.

This TCR came from a human donor with multiple sclerosis. The sequenced sample was CD4+ T cells from PBMCs. The chain carries TRBV2 and TRBJ2-7; D is possibly TRBD1 or TRBD2 (5 bases each). CDR3 sequence (DNA): TGTGCCAGCAGTGAAGGGGGGACCAGCGGCCAGTACTTC. It encodes CASSEGGTSGQYF. Variable domain in full (rest from reference TRBV2 and TRBJ2-7): EPEVTQTPSHQVTQMGQEVILRCVPISNHLYFYWYRQILGQKVEFLVSFYNNEISEKSEIFDDQFSVERPDGSNFTLKIRSTKLEDSAMYFCASSEGGTSGQYFGPGTRLTVT.